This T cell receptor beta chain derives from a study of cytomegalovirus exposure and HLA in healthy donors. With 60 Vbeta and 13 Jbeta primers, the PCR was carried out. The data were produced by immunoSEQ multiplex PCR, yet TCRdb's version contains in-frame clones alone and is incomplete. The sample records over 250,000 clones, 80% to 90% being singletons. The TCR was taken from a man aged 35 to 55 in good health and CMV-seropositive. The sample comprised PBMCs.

The CDR3 sequence is CASSQDGQGERYEQYF. The CDR3 DNA follows: TGTGCCAGCAGCCAAGATGGCCAGGGGGAACGGTACGAGCAGTACTTC. The chain uses TRBV4-2 and TRBJ2-7; the match to TRBD1 covers 7 bases. Germline CDR1 is LGHNA and CDR2 is YNFKEQ. The CDR3 sequence is 16 residues long. The V and J ends lost 0 bases and 4 bases, in that order; junction bases with no gene match: 9.